A single sample gave rise to the 16 T cell receptor beta chains below, sequenced in a study of blood T cell repertoires in COVID-19. Repertoires were generated with immunoSEQ multiplex PCR, while TCRdb's copy carries only in-frame clones and drops some. Of fewer than 50,000 clones in the sample, 70% to 90% were seen once. Sample: peripheral blood. These receptors came from a woman aged 80 or over with acute or convalescent COVID-19.

The rearrangement uses TRBV2 and TRBJ1-3; 7 bases are a match to TRBD1. This CDR3 is 14 amino acids long. CDR1 and CDR2 (germline): SNHLY, FYNNEI. J was trimmed by 4 bases and V by 6 bases; bases with no gene match: 6. CDR3 bases: TGTGCCAGCAGCCTACAGGGGTCAGGAAACACCATATATTTT. As protein: CASSLQGSGNTIYF.

The chain joins TRBV6-5 to TRBJ2-7, with TRBD1 as a possible D gene (5 bases). This CDR3 has 11 residues. Trimming stripped 10 bases from V and 3 bases from J, with 10 bases between. Germline assignment: CDR1 MNHEY and CDR2 SVGAGI. For the CDR3, the DNA is TGTGCCACAGGGCTTATCTACGAGCAGTACTTC. Amino acids: CATGLIYEQYF.

The chain carries TRBV6-5 and TRBJ1-5, with a tentative D call TRBD1 (5 bases). CDR1 is MNHEY and CDR2 is SVGAGI in the germline V gene. The CDR3 spans 14 residues. V was shortened by 7 bases and J by 6 bases, with 16 bases between the two germline ends. DNA for the CDR3: TGTGCCAGCACGCCTACTCAGGGAAGTCAGCCCCAGCATTTT. This gives the protein CASTPTQGSQPQHF.

The rearrangement joins TRBV5-4 to TRBJ2-2, with 9 bases identical to TRBD1. Germline V gene lookup returns CDR1 SGHNT and CDR2 YYREEE (reference sequence). This CDR3 spans 17 amino acids. After removal of 4 bases from V and 6 bases from J, the junction contained 13 bases not matched to a gene. CDR3 nucleotide sequence: TGTGCCAGCAGCCCTACCTTGACAGGGGGAGGTTCCGGGGAGCTGTTTTTT. Translation gives CASSPTLTGGGSGELFF.

The chain recombines TRBV10-3 with TRBJ2-5; no reliable D call. Trimming took 0 bases from V and 4 from J, leaving 6 bases between them. Looked up from germline, CDR1 is ENHRY and CDR2 is SYGVKD. The CDR3 totals 13 residues. The CDR3 DNA sequence: TGTGCCATCAGTGAGTCGGCAGTAGAGACCCAGTACTTC. Its translation is CAISESAVETQYF.

The chain links TRBV5-4 to TRBJ2-7; perhaps TRBD1 as D (6 bases). CDR1 is SGHNT and CDR2 is YYREEE in the germline V gene (reference sequence). The V gene lost 4 bases and the J gene lost 0 bases, with 20 bases spanning the gap. The CDR3 length is 17 residues. The CDR3 nucleotides are TGTGCCAGCAGCCTGGCCACACAGGGAACCTCCTCCTACGAGCAGTACTTC. Translated, it gives CASSLATQGTSSYEQYF.

The gene calls are TRBV3-1 (or the pseudogene TRBV3-2) and TRBJ1-6; D is unclear. CDR1 is LGHDT, CDR2 YNNKEL, per germline (reference sequence). V lost 4 bases to trimming and J lost 7 bases, with 8 bases between them. The CDR3 runs 13 residues. CDR3 DNA sequence: TGTGCCAGCAGCCCCACACCAAATTCACCCCTCCACTTT. It translates to CASSPTPNSPLHF.

The DNA of the CDR3 is TGTGCCAGCAGCCCGACCTCGACAGGGTGGGGAACCCTCCTCCACTTT. Protein: CASSPTSTGWGTLLHF. The V call is TRBV28, the J call TRBJ1-6; 7 bases are shared with TRBD1. After removal of 6 bases from V and 15 bases from J, the junction contained 20 bases not matched to a gene. This CDR3 spans 16 amino acids. The germline V gene encodes CDR1 MDHEN and CDR2 SYDVKM.

This chain uses TRBV27 with TRBJ2-1; TRBD2 matches 10 bases. The V segment lost 6 bases and the J segment 6 bases; nucleotides outside the gene matches: 8. Germline V gives CDR1 MNHEY, CDR2 SMNVEV (reference sequence). The CDR3 is made up of 15 amino acids. CDR3 amino acids: CASSKTSGRGNEQFF. CDR3 DNA sequence: TGTGCCAGCAGCAAGACTAGCGGGCGTGGCAATGAGCAGTTCTTC.

V is TRBV19 and J is TRBJ2-7; TRBD1 matches at 8 bases. V trimming: 7 bases; J trimming: 5 bases; junction bases outside the gene matches: 13. Germline V gene sequence: CDR1 LNHDA, CDR2 SQIVND (reference sequence). The CDR3 runs 15 residues. CDR3 protein: CASTTSGGIYDEQYF. The DNA of the CDR3 is TGTGCCAGTACTACATCAGGGGGCATATACGACGAGCAGTACTTC.

The rearrangement joins TRBV25-1 to TRBJ2-5, with a weak D call TRBD1 (5 bases). Germline assignment: CDR1 MGHDK and CDR2 SYGVNS. The V gene lost 7 bases and the J gene lost 7 bases, with 16 bases spanning the gap. The CDR3 length is 13 residues. The CDR3 here is CASTKAGFGTQYF. CDR3 bases: TGTGCCAGCACTAAGGCAGGGTTCGGGACCCAGTACTTC. Combining the CDR3 with reference TRBV25-1 and TRBJ2-5 gives the whole variable domain EADIYQTPRYLVIGTGKKITLECSQTMGHDKMYWYQQDPGMELHLIHYSYGVNSTEKGDLSSESTVSRIRTEHFPLTLESARPSHTSQYLCASTKAGFGTQYFGPGTRLLVL.

The genes are TRBV6-5 and TRBJ2-7; 7 bases are shared with TRBD2. CDR3 size: 15 residues. Germline loops: CDR1 MNHEY, CDR2 SVGAGI. The V and J ends lost 6 bases and 7 bases, in that order; junction bases with no gene match: 15. As DNA, the CDR3 is TGTGCCAGCAGCCTTCTAGTGGGAGGGCTTGGAGAGCAGTACTTC. Translation gives CASSLLVGGLGEQYF.

The chain is built from TRBV10-1 and TRBJ2-2; TRBD2 matches 7 bases. V lost 6 bases, J lost 3 bases, and 13 bases stayed unmatched. The length of the CDR3 is 17 residues. Germline V lookup: CDR1 WNHNN, CDR2 SYGVQD (reference sequence). CDR3 DNA: TGCGCCAGCAGCCACAAATCGGGAGGCGTCGACACCGGGGAGCTGTTTTTT. This sequence encodes CASSHKSGGVDTGELFF.

This clone was observed a handful of times. The chain carries TRBV2 and TRBJ2-1; D may be TRBD1 (5 bases). The V and J ends lost 8 bases and 3 bases respectively, with 11 bases between them. The CDR3 totals 13 residues. The germline V gene encodes CDR1 SNHLY and CDR2 FYNNEI. As DNA, the CDR3 is TGTGCCAGCCAAAGGGGTAGCTACAATGAGCAGTTCTTC. Translating it yields CASQRGSYNEQFF.

To note about this clone: Other DNA variants within this sample encode the same CDR3. The CDR3 protein is CASSQDRGTSGYNEQFF. The CDR3 coding sequence is TGCGCCAGCAGCCAAGACCGGGGGACTAGCGGCTACAATGAGCAGTTCTTC. V and J are TRBV4-1 and TRBJ2-1, with 11 nucleotides matching TRBD2. The CDR3 has 17 residues. CDR1 and CDR2 from the germline V gene are MGHRA and YSYEKL. The V segment lost 0 bases and the J segment 3 bases; nucleotides outside the gene matches: 4.

The J gene is TRBJ1-1, the V gene TRBV6-5, with D maybe TRBD1 (5 bases). Germline assignment: CDR1 MNHEY and CDR2 SVGAGI. This CDR3 is 12 amino acids long. The V and J ends lost 8 bases and 3 bases respectively, with 10 bases between them. CDR3 nucleotides: TGTGCCAGCCACGGAGGGGACACTGAAGCTTTCTTT. Its protein product is CASHGGDTEAFF.